One and the same sample provided the 11 T cell receptor beta chains below, sequenced in a study of T cell responses to AZD1222 COVID-19 vaccine. Clones were read by immunoSEQ multiplex PCR, and TCRdb kept only the in-frame ones, dropping some. The sample comprises more than 70,000 clones, approximately 86% of which are singletons, and about 7.5% rests with the top ten. The sequences come from peripheral blood, collected on day 0 of AZD1222 vaccination. The receptors here all came from an adult in good health.

The chain recombines TRBV5-4 with TRBJ2-1; 16 bases are a match to TRBD2. The CDR3 extends over 17 amino acids. CDR1 is SGHNT, CDR2 YYREEE, per germline (reference sequence). The trim removed 4 bases at V and 7 bases at J, leaving 8 bases unmatched. The CDR3 DNA is TGTGCCAGCAGCCCGGGACTAGCGGGAGGGAGGGGGAATGAGCAGTTCTTC. Translating gives CASSPGLAGGRGNEQFF.

The rearrangement links TRBV2 to TRBJ2-2; D is undetermined. CDR3 length equals 15 residues. Trimming removed 2 bases from V and 0 bases from J, with 7 bases in between. Per germline, CDR1 SNHLY and CDR2 FYNNEI. The CDR3 sequence is CASSENQANTGELFF. CDR3 bases: TGTGCCAGCAGTGAAAACCAGGCGAACACCGGGGAGCTGTTTTTT.

The chain employs TRBV19 and TRBJ1-2; D call uncertain. Germline V gene lookup returns CDR1 LNHDA and CDR2 SQIVND (reference sequence). The V end lost 5 bases, the J end lost 0 bases, and 10 bases lay between the germline ends. There are 14 residues in the CDR3. CDR3 bases: TGTGCCAGTAGTTTTGGCTTAGCTAACTATGGCTACACCTTC. Encoded protein: CASSFGLANYGYTF.

The chain carries TRBV28 and TRBJ2-3, with TRBD1 matching over 8 bases. Germline lookup yields CDR1 MDHEN and CDR2 SYDVKM. The CDR3 extends over 16 amino acids. The J segment lost 0 bases and the V segment lost 7 bases, leaving 9 bases of the junction unmatched. The CDR3 sequence is CASIPQGGTSTDTQYF. The CDR3 region has the DNA TGTGCCAGCATTCCACAGGGGGGAACTAGCACAGATACGCAGTATTTT.

This sequence joins TRBV27 and TRBJ1-5; 7 positions match TRBD1. V trimming: 6 bases; J trimming: 1 base; junction bases outside the gene matches: 9. Germline V CDR1 and CDR2: MNHEY, SMNVEV (reference sequence). This CDR3 is built from 16 residues. CDR3 sequence: CASRLSTGKSNQPQHF. The CDR3 coding sequence is TGTGCCAGCAGACTATCGACAGGGAAGAGCAATCAGCCCCAGCATTTT.

The CDR3 nucleotides read TGTGCCAGCTCACCTTCGGGACAGGGGTCAGATACGCAGTATTTT. Its translation: CASSPSGQGSDTQYF. V usage is TRBV18 and J usage is TRBJ2-3; TRBD1 agrees at 10 bases. From germline, CDR1 is KGHSH and CDR2 LQKENI. The CDR3 runs to 15 residues. V was pared by 3 bases and J by 4 bases, with 4 bases of the junction left unmatched. The complete variable domain, with remaining parts taken from reference TRBV18 and TRBJ2-3, reads NAGVMQNPRHLVRRRGQEARLRCSPMKGHSHVYWYRQLPEEGLKFMVYLQKENIIDESGMPKERFSAEFPKEGPSILRIQQVVRGDSAAYFCASSPSGQGSDTQYFGPGTRLTVL.

This clone has only a few counts. This rearrangement joins TRBV19 to TRBJ1-3; D unclear. V lost 3 bases and J 3 bases, leaving 3 bases between the germline ends. This CDR3 spans 12 amino acids. Germline assignment: CDR1 LNHDA and CDR2 SQIVND (reference sequence). CDR3 nucleotides: TGTGCCAGTAGTATGAATGGAAACACCATATATTTT. Protein sequence: CASSMNGNTIYF. The entire variable domain, with the rest obtained from reference TRBV19 and TRBJ1-3, is as follows: DGGITQSPKYLFRKEGQNVTLSCEQNLNHDAMYWYRQDPGQGLRLIYYSQIVNDFQKGDIAEGYSVSREKKESFPLTVTSAQKNPTAFYLCASSMNGNTIYFGEGSWLTVV.

In its sample, this clone was seen once. The gene calls are TRBV7-9 and TRBJ2-2; TRBD1 is a possible D gene (5 bases). Trimming stripped 3 bases from V and 5 bases from J, with 13 bases between. CDR3 length equals 15 residues. Germline V lookup: CDR1 SEHNR, CDR2 FQNEAQ (reference sequence). As DNA, the CDR3 is TGTGCCAGCAGCTTGGACAAGCAGGGTACCGGGGAGCTGTTTTTT. Translating it yields CASSLDKQGTGELFF.

The chain couples TRBV4-1 to TRBJ1-1; D is undetermined. V lost 4 bases to trimming and J lost 1 base, with 10 bases between them. Germline-derived CDR1 and CDR2 are MGHRA and YSYEKL. The CDR3 totals 14 residues. CDR3: CASSLSGKNTEAFF. CDR3 nucleotides: TGCGCCAGCAGCCTAAGCGGTAAGAACACTGAAGCTTTCTTT.

Only a few counts were recorded for this clone. The rearrangement joins TRBV18 to TRBJ2-5; D not resolved. V was pared by 2 bases and J by 4 bases, with 5 bases between. The V gene's germline CDR1 is KGHSH and CDR2 LQKENI. The CDR3 sequence is 12 residues long. CDR3: CASSPSIETQYF. DNA of the CDR3: TGTGCCAGCTCACCAAGTATAGAGACCCAGTACTTC. The entire variable domain, with the rest obtained from reference TRBV18 and TRBJ2-5, is as follows: NAGVMQNPRHLVRRRGQEARLRCSPMKGHSHVYWYRQLPEEGLKFMVYLQKENIIDESGMPKERFSAEFPKEGPSILRIQQVVRGDSAAYFCASSPSIETQYFGPGTRLLVL.

The gene calls are TRBV28 and TRBJ2-3, with D perhaps matching TRBD1 (5 bases). Per the germline V gene, CDR1 is MDHEN and CDR2 is SYDVKM. The V end lost 3 bases, the J end lost 0 bases, and 22 bases lay between the germline ends. The CDR3 extends over 19 amino acids. Here the CDR3 DNA reads TGTGCCAGCAGTTTTGGCAGGCAGGGCGATTTTCTTAGCACAGATACGCAGTATTTT. Its protein is CASSFGRQGDFLSTDTQYF.